This T cell receptor beta chain was observed in a study of somatic mutations in cytotoxic T cells in rheumatoid arthritis. This CDR3 contains 15 residues. Germline CDR1 reads MNHNS; CDR2 reads SASEGT. V was trimmed by 1 base and J by 1 base, leaving 10 bases between them. Points from the study as a whole: Nobody knew which antigens the expanded CD8+ clones targeted. Only rheumatoid arthritis patients, not healthy controls, showed CD8+ clonality increasing with age.

TCRdb's copy holds only in-frame clones and misses some; the assay was immunoSEQ multiplex PCR. The sample has about 7,000 clones, 65% to 85% seen once. Remarks on this clone: What it binds is unknown.

Sequencing was performed on CD8+ T cells sorted from blood. This chain joins TRBV6-1 and TRBJ1-1; D not certain. The receptor was derived from an adult with rheumatoid arthritis. CDR3 DNA: TGTGCCAGCAGTGAAGAGGTCACCCCGAACACTGAAGCTTTCTTT. This codes for CASSEEVTPNTEAFF.